This T cell receptor beta chain derives from a study of T cells in Graves' hyperthyroidism and ophthalmopathy. There are many counts of this clonotype. Its antigen is not known. TCR beta CDR3 regions were amplified from RNA transcripts. An initial round of RT-PCR targeting the TCR CDR3 relied on the HTBI primer set. One entry per CDR3 protein results from TCRdb running MiXCR on the multiplex PCR reads. In the table there are 350,000 or so distinct CDR3 sequences, roughly 20% of which are singletons. Germline CDR1 MNHNS, CDR2 SASEGT. Trimming left V 6 bases short and J 4 bases short, with 21 bases between. The CDR3 is 16 amino acids. Study outcomes and limitations: Patients with ophthalmopathy were separated from those with stable hyperthyroidism by a 13 V-J model.

The sequence was obtained from a woman in her forties with Graves' ophthalmopathy. The material sequenced was blood. This chain connects TRBV6-1 to TRBJ1-1, with a weak D call TRBD1 (6 bases). CDR3 in DNA: TGTGCCAGCAGCCCTCCGCAGGGGAGTAAGGTCACTGAAGCTTTCTTT. This codes for CASSPPQGSKVTEAFF.